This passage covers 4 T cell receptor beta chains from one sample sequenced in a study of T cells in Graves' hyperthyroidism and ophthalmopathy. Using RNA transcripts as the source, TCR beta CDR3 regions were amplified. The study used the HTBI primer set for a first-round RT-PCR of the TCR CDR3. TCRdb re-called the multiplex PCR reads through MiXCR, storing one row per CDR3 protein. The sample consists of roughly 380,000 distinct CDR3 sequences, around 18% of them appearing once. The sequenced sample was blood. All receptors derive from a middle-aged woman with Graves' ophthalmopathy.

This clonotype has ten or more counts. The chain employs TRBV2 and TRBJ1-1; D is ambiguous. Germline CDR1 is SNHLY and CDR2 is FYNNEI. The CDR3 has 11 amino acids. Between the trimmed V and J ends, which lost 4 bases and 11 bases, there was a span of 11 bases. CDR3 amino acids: CASSALREAFF. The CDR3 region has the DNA TGTGCCAGCAGTGCTCTACGAGAGGCTTTCTTT.

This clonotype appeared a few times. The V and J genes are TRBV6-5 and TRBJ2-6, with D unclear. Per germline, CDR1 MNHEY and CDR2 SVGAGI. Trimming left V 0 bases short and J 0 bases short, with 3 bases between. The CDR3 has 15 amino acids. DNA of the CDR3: TGTGCCAGCAGTTACTCGAGCTCTGGGGCCAACGTCCTGACTTTC. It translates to CASSYSSSGANVLTF.

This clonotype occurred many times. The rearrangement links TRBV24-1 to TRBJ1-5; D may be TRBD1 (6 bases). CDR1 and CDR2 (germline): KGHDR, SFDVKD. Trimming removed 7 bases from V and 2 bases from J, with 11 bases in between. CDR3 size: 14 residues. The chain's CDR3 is CATSAGGGNQPQHF. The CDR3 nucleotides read TGTGCCACCAGCGCGGGGGGCGGCAATCAGCCCCAGCATTTT.

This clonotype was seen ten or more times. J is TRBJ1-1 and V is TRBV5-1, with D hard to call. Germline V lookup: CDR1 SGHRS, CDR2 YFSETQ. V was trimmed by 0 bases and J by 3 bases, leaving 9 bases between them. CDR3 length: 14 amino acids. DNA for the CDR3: TGCGCCAGCAGCTTGGACAACCGATACACTGAAGCTTTCTTT. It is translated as CASSLDNRYTEAFF.